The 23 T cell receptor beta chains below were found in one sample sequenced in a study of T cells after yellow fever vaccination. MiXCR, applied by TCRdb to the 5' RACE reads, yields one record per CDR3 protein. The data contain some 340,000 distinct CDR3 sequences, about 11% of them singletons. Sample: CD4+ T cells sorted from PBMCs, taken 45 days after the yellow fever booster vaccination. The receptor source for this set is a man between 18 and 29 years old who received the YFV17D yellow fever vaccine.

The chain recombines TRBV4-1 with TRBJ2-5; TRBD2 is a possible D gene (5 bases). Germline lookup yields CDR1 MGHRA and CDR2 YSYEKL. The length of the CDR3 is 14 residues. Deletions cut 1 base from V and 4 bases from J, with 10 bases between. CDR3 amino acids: CASSQGAGTETQYF. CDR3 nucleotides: TGCGCCAGCAGCCAAGGTGCGGGTACAGAGACCCAGTACTTC.

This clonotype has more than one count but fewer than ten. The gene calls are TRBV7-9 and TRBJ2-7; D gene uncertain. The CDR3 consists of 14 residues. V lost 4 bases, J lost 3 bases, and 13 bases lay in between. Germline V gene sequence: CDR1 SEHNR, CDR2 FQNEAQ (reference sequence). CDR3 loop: CASSSDGSYYEQYF. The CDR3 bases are TGTGCCAGCAGCTCCGACGGTAGTTACTACGAGCAGTACTTC.

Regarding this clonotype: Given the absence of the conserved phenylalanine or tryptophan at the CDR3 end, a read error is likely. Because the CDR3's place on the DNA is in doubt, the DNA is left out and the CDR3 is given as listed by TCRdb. The CDR3 sequence is CASNLGTEIPS. This chain connects TRBV12-3 or TRBV12-4 to TRBJ2-1; the table's TRBD1 call for D was not verified on the DNA. The CDR3 is 11 residues long, ends included.

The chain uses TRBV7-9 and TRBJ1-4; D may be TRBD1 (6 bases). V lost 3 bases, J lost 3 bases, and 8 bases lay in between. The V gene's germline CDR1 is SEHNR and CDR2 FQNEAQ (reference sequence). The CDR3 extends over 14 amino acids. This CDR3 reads CASSFWGPNEKLFF. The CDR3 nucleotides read TGTGCCAGCAGCTTCTGGGGGCCTAATGAAAAACTGTTTTTT.

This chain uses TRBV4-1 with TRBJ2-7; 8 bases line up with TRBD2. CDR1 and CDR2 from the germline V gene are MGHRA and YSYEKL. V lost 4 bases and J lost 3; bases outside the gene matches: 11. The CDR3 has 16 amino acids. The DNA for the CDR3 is TGCGCCAGCAGCCCCGAAGGAGGTAGCGGGGTCTACGAGCAGTACTTC. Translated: CASSPEGGSGVYEQYF.

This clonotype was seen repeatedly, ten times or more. CDR3 sequence: CASSLNSGLGYEQYF. CDR3 DNA: TGTGCCAGCAGCTTAAACTCGGGACTAGGCTACGAGCAGTACTTC. This chain joins TRBV7-8 and TRBJ2-7, with TRBD2 matching 8 bases. V gave up 2 bases and J gave up 3 bases; unmatched junction bases: 6. Germline CDR1 and CDR2: SGHVS and FQNEAQ. CDR3 length equals 15 residues.

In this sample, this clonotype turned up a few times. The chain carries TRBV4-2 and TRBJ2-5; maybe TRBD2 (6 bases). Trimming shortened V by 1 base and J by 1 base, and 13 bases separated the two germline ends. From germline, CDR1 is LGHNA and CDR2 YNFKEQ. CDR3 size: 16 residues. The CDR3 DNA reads TGTGCCAGCAGCCAAGGGGTAGCGGTTTTCCAAGAGACCCAGTACTTC. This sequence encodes CASSQGVAVFQETQYF.

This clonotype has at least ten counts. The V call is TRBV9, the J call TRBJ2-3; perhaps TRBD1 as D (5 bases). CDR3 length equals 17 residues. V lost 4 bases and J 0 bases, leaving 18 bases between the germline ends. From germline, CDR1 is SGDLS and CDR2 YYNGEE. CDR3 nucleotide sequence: TGTGCCAGCAGCACCCAGCCGACAGCTACTAGCACAGATACGCAGTATTTT. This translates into CASSTQPTATSTDTQYF.

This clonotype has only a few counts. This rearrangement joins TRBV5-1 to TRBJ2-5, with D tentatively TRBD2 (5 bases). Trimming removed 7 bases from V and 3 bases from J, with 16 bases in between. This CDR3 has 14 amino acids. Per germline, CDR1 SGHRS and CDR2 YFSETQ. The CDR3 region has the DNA TGCGCCAGCGGATTTGGAGCCGGGAAAGAGACCCAGTACTTC. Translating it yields CASGFGAGKETQYF.

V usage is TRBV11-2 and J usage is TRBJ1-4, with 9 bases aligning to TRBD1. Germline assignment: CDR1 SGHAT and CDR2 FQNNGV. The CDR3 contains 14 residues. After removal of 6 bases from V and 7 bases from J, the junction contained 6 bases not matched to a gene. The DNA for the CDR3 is TGTGCCAGCAGTACCGGGACAGGGATTGAAAAACTGTTTTTT. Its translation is CASSTGTGIEKLFF.

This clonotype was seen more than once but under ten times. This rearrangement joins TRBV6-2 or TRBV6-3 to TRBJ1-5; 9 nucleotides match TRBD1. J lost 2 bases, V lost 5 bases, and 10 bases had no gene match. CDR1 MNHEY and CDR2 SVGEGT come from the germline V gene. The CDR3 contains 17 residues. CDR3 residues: CASSRPGQGMGNQPQHF. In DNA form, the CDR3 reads TGTGCCAGCAGTCGACCGGGACAGGGAATGGGCAATCAGCCCCAGCATTTT.

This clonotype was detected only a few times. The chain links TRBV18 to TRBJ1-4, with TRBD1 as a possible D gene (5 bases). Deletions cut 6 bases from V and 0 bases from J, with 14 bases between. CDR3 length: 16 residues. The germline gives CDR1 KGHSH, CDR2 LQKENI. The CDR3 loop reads CASSRDVLSTNEKLFF. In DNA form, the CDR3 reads TGTGCCAGCTCCCGGGACGTCCTCTCAACTAATGAAAAACTGTTTTTT.

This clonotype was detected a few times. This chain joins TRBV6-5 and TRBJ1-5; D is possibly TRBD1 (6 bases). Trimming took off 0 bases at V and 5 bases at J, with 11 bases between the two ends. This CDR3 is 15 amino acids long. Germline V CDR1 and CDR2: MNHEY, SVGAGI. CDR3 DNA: TGTGCCAGCAGTTACTCTGGGGGCTGGGATCAGCCCCAGCATTTT. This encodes CASSYSGGWDQPQHF.

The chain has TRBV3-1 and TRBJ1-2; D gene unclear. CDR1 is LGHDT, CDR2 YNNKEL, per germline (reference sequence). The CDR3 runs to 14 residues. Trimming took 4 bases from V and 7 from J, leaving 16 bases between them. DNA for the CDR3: TGTGCCAGCAGCCGCCGACTTGGCTTTCGTGGCTACACCTTC. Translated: CASSRRLGFRGYTF.

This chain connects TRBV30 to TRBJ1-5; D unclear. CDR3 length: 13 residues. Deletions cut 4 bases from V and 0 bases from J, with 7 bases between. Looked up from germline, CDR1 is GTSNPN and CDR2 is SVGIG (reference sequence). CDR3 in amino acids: CAWTANSNQPQHF. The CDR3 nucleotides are TGTGCCTGGACGGCGAATAGCAATCAGCCCCAGCATTTT.

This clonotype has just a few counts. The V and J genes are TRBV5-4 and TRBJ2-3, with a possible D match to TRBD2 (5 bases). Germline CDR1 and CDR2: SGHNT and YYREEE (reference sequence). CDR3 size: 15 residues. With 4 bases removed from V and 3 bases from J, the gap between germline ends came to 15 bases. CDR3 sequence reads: CASSPSALATDTQYF. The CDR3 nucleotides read TGTGCCAGCAGCCCCAGCGCATTAGCGACAGATACGCAGTATTTT.

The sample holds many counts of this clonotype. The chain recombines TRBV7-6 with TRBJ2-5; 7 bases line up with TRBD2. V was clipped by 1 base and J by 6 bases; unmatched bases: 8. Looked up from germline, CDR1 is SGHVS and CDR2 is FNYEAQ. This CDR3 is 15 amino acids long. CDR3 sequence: CASSLVPAGEKTQYF. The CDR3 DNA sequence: TGTGCCAGCAGCTTAGTCCCTGCGGGGGAAAAGACCCAGTACTTC. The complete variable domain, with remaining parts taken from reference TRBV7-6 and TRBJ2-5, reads GAGVSQSPRYKVTKRGQDVALRCDPISGHVSLYWYRQALGQGPEFLTYFNYEAQQDKSGLPNDRFSAERPEGSISTLTIQRTEQRDSAMYRCASSLVPAGEKTQYFGPGTRLLVL.

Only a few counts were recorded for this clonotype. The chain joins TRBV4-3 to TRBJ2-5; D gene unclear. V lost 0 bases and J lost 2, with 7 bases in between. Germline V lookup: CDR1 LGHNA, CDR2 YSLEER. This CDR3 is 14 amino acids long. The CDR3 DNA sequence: TGCGCCAGCAGCCAAGATTTCAGGCAAGAGACCCAGTACTTC. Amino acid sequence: CASSQDFRQETQYF.

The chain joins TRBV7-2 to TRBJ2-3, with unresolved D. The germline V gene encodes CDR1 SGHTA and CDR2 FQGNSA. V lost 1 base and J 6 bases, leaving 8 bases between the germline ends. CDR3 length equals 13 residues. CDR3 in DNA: TGTGCCAGCAGCTTAGGGCCGCGGGATACGCAGTATTTT. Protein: CASSLGPRDTQYF.

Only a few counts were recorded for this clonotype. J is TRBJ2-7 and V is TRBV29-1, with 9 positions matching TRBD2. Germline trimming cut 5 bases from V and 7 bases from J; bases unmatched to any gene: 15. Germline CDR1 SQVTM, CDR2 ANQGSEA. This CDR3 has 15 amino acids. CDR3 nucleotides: TGCAGCGTTCTCGGGGCTAGCGGGATGGTTTCTGAGCAGTACTTC. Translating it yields CSVLGASGMVSEQYF.

The CDR3: CSASSSGANVLTF. Written as DNA, the CDR3 is TGCAGCGCGAGTAGCTCTGGGGCCAACGTCCTGACTTTC. The chain joins TRBV29-1 to TRBJ2-6; D ambiguous. Germline V CDR1 and CDR2: SQVTM, ANQGSEA. The V and J ends lost 7 bases and 0 bases respectively, with 7 bases between them. There are 13 residues in the CDR3.

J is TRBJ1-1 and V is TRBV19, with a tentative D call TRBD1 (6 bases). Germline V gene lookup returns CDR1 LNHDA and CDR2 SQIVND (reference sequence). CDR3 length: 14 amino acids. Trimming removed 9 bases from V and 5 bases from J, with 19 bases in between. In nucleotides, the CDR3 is TGTGCCAGCCACGACCCCAGGGGAGGTACTGAAGCTTTCTTT. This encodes CASHDPRGGTEAFF.

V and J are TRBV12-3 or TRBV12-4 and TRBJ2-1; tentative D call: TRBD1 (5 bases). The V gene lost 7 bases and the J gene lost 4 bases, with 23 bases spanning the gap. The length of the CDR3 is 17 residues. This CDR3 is CASTLRTMQGAYNEQFF. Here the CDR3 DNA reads TGTGCCAGCACCCTAAGGACAATGCAGGGCGCATACAATGAGCAGTTCTTC.